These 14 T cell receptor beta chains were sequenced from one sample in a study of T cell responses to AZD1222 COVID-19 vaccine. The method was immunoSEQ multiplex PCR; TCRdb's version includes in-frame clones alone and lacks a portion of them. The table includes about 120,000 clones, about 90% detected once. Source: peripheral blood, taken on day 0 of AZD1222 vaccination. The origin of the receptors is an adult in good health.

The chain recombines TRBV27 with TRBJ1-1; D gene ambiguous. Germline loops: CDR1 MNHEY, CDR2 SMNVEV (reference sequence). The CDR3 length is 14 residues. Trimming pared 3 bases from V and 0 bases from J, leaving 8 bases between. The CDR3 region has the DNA TGTGCCAGCAGTTTGATCCGAATGAACACTGAAGCTTTCTTT. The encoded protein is CASSLIRMNTEAFF.

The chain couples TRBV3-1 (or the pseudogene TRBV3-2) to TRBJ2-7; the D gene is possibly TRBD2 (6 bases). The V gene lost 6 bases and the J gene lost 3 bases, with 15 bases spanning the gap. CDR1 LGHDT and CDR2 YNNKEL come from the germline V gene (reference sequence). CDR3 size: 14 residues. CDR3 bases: TGTGCCAGCAGTCCTCGCAGCGGGCGCTACGAGCAGTACTTC. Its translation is CASSPRSGRYEQYF.

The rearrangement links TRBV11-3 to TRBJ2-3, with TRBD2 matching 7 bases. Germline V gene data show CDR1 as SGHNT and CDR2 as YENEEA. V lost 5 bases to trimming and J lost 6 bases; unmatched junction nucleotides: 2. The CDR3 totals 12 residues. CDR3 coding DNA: TGTGCCAGCAGCCAAGCGGGGGATACGCAGTATTTT. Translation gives CASSQAGDTQYF.

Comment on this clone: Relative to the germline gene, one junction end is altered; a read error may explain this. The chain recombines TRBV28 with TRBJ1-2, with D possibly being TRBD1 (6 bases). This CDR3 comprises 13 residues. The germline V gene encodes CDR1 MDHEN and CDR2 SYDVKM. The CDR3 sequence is CVSRGANPYGYTF. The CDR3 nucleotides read TGTGTCAGCCGGGGGGCGAACCCCTATGGCTACACCTTC.

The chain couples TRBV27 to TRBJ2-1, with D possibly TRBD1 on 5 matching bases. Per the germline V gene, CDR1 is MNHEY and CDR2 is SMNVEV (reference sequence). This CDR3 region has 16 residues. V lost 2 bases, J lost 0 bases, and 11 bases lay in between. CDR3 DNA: TGTGCCAGCAGTTTAGCAGGGTTTAACTCCTACAATGAGCAGTTCTTC. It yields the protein CASSLAGFNSYNEQFF.

CDR3 DNA sequence: TGTGCCAGCAGCCAATATAAGAACGAGCAGTACTTC. It encodes CASSQYKNEQYF. The chain recombines TRBV3-1 (or the pseudogene TRBV3-2) with TRBJ2-7; D is uncertain. This CDR3 has 12 amino acids. V lost 2 bases to trimming and J lost 5 bases, with 7 bases between them. In germline, CDR1 is LGHDT, CDR2 YNNKEL (reference sequence).

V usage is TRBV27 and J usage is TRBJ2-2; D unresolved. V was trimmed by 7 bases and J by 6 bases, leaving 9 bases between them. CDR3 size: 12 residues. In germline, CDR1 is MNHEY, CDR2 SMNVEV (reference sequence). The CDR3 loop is CASTRSAGELFF. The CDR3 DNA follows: TGTGCCAGCACCCGGAGTGCCGGGGAGCTGTTTTTT.

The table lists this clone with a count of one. For the CDR3, the DNA is TGCAGCGTTGTGCGGAGCTCTGGAAACACCATATATTTT. Translation gives CSVVRSSGNTIYF. The V and J genes are TRBV29-1 and TRBJ1-3; D remains ambiguous. Per germline, CDR1 SQVTM and CDR2 ANQGSEA. The CDR3 covers 13 residues. V was shortened by 4 bases and J by 0 bases, with 7 bases between the two germline ends.

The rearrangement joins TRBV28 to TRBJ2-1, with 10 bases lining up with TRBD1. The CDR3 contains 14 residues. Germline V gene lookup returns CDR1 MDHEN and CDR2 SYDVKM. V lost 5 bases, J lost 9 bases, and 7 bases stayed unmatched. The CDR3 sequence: CASSVSGTGVEQFF. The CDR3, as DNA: TGTGCCAGCAGTGTTTCCGGGACAGGGGTTGAGCAGTTCTTC.

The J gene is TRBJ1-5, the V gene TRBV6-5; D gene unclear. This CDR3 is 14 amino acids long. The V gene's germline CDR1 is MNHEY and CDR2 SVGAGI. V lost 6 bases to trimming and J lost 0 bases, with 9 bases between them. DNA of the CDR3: TGTGCCAGCAGGGCCCCCGATAGCAATCAGCCCCAGCATTTT. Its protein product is CASRAPDSNQPQHF.

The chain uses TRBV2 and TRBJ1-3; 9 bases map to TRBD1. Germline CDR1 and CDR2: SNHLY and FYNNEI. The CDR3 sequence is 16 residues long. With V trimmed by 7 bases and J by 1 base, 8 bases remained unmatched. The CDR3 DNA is TGTGCCAGCAACGGGGGACAGGGAGGATCTGGAAACACCATATATTTT. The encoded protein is CASNGGQGGSGNTIYF.

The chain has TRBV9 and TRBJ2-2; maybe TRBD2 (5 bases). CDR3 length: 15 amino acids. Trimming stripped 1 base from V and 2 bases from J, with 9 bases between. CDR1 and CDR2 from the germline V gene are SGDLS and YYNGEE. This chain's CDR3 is CASSVLEANTGELFF. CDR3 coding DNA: TGTGCCAGCAGCGTACTGGAGGCTAACACCGGGGAGCTGTTTTTT. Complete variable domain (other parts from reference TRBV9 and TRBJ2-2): DSGVTQTPKHLITATGQRVTLRCSPRSGDLSVYWYQQSLDQGLQFLIQYYNGEERAKGNILERFSAQQFPDLHSELNLSSLELGDSALYFCASSVLEANTGELFFGEGSRLTVL.

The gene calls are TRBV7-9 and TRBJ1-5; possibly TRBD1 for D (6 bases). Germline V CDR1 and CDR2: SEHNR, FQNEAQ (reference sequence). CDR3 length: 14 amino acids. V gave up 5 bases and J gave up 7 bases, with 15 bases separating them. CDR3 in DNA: TGTGCCAGCAGCCAAACAGGGCAGGCCCAGCCCCAGCATTTT. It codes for CASSQTGQAQPQHF.

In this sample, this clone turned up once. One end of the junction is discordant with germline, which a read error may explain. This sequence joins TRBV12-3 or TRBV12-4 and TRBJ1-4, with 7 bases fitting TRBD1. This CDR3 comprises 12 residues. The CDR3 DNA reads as TGTGCCAGCAGCTTAGATGACAGGGAACTGTTTTTT. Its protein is CASSLDDRELFF.